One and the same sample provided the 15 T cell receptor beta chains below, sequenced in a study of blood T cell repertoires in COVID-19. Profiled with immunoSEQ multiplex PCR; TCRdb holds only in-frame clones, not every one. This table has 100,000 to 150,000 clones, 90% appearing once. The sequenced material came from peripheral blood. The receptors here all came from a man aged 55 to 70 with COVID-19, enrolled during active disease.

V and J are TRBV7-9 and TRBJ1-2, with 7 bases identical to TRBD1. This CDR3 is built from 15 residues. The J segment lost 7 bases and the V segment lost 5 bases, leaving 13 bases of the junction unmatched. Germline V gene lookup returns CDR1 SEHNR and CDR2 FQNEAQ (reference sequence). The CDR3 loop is CASSPGQSSVGGYTF. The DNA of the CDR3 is TGTGCCAGCAGCCCGGGACAGAGCTCCGTTGGTGGCTACACCTTC. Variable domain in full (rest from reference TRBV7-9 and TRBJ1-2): DTGVSQNPRHKITKRGQNVTFRCDPISEHNRLYWYRQTLGQGPEFLTYFQNEAQLEKSRLLSDRFSAERPKGSFSTLEIQRTEQGDSAMYLCASSPGQSSVGGYTFGSGTRLTVV.

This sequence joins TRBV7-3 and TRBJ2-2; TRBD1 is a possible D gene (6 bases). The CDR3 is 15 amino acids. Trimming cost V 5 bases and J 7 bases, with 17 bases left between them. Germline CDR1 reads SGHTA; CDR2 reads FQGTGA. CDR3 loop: CASSHRQDHSGELFF. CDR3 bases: TGTGCCAGCAGCCATCGACAGGATCACAGCGGGGAGCTGTTTTTT.

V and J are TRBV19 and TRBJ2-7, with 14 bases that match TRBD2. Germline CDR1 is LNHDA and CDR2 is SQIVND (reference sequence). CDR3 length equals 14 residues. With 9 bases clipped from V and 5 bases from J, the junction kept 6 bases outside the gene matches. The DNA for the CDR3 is TGTGCCAGCGGGACTAGCGGGAGTGGTCACGAGCAGTACTTC. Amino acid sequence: CASGTSGSGHEQYF.

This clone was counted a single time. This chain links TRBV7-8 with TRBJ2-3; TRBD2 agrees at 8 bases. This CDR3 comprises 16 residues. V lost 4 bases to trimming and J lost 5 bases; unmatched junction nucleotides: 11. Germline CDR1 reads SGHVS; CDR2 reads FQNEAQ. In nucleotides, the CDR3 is TGTGCCAGCAGCTCCCGGGGGGGGACTAGTGTAGATACGCAGTATTTT. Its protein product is CASSSRGGTSVDTQYF. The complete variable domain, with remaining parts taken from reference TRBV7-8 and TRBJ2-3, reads GAGVSQSPRYKVAKRGQDVALRCDPISGHVSLFWYQQALGQGPEFLTYFQNEAQLDKSGLPSDRFFAERPEGSVSTLKIQRTQQEDSAVYLCASSSRGGTSVDTQYFGPGTRLTVL.

CDR3 residues: CASGADRGNTEAFF. Here the CDR3 DNA reads TGTGCCAGCGGCGCTGACAGGGGGAACACTGAAGCTTTCTTT. The chain couples TRBV28 to TRBJ1-1, with 8 bases aligning to TRBD1. The germline V gene encodes CDR1 MDHEN and CDR2 SYDVKM. J lost 1 base, V lost 8 bases, and 6 bases had no gene match. The CDR3 consists of 14 residues.

The CDR3 nucleotides are TGTGCCAGCAGTTACCTTACGGTTGCTTTCTTT. Its protein is CASSYLTVAFF. The V gene is TRBV6-2 or TRBV6-3, the J gene TRBJ1-1; D gene unclear. In germline, CDR1 is MNHEY, CDR2 SVGEGT. The CDR3 is 11 residues long. Trimming shortened V by 2 bases and J by 11 bases, and 9 bases separated the two germline ends.

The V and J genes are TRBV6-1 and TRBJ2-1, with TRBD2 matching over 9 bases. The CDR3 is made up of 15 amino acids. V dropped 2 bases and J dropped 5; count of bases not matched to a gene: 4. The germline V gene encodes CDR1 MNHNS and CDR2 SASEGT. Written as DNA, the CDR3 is TGTGCCAGCAGTGAAACCCTAGCGGGGAACAATGAGCAGTTCTTC. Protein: CASSETLAGNNEQFF.

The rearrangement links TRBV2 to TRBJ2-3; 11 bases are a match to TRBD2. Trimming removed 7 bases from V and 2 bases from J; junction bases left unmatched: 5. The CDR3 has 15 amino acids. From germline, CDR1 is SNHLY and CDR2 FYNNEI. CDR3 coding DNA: TGTGCCAGCAAACCGGGACTAGCGGACACAGATACGCAGTATTTT. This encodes CASKPGLADTDTQYF.

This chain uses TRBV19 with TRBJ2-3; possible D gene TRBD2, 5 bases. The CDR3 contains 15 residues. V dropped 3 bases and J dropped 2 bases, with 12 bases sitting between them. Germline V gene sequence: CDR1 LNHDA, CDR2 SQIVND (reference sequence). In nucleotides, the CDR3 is TGTGCCAGTAGTATTTCCGGGATGCCCACAGATACGCAGTATTTT. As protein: CASSISGMPTDTQYF. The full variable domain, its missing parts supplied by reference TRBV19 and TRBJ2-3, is DGGITQSPKYLFRKEGQNVTLSCEQNLNHDAMYWYRQDPGQGLRLIYYSQIVNDFQKGDIAEGYSVSREKKESFPLTVTSAQKNPTAFYLCASSISGMPTDTQYFGPGTRLTVL.

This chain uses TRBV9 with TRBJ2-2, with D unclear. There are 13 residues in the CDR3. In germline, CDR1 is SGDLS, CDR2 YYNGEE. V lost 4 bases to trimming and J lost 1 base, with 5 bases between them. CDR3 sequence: CASSYWNTGELFF. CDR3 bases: TGTGCCAGCAGCTACTGGAACACCGGGGAGCTGTTTTTT.

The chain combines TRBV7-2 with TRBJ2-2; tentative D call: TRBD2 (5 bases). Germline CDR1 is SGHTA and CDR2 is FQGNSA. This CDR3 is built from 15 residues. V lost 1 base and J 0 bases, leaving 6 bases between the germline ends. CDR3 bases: TGTGCCAGCAGCTTAGGAGGGCCGAACACCGGGGAGCTGTTTTTT. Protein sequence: CASSLGGPNTGELFF.

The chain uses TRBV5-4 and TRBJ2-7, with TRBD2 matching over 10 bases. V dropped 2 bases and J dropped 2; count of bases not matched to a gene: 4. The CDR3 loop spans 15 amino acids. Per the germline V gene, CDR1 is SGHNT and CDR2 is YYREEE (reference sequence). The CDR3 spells CASSFKGLAAYEQYF. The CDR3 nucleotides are TGTGCCAGCAGCTTTAAAGGACTAGCGGCCTACGAGCAGTACTTC.

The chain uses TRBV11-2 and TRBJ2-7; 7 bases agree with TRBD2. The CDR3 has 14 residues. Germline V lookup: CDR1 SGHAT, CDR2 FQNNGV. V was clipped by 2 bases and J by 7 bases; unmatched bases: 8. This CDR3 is CASSLSGGDYEQYF. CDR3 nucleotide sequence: TGTGCCAGCAGCTTATCGGGGGGAGATTATGAGCAGTACTTC.

In DNA form, the CDR3 reads TGTGCCAGCAGCGTAGGAATCGGGCAGGGCCAAGAGACCCAGTACTTC. Amino acids: CASSVGIGQGQETQYF. V gene TRBV9 combines with J gene TRBJ2-5; a possible D gene is TRBD1 (5 bases). V was cut by 0 bases and J by 1 base, with 13 bases left in between. The CDR3 consists of 16 residues. The germline CDR1 and CDR2 sequences are SGDLS and YYNGEE.

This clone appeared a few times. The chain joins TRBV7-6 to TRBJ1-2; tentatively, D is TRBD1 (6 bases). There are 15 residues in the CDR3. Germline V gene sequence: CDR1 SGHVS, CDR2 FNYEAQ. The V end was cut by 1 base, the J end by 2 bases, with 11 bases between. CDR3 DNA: TGTGCCAGCAGCTTAGAGGGTGACAGGAACTATGGCTACACCTTC. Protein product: CASSLEGDRNYGYTF.